The clone carrying this T cell receptor beta chain was counted at least ten times. These data originate in a study of Graves' ophthalmopathy and Graves' hyperthyroidism. Study summary: Stable hyperthyroidism was defined by absence of ophthalmopathy within 18 months of follow-up.

Germline CDR1 reads SGDLS; CDR2 reads YYNGEE. The CDR3 totals 12 residues. The ends lost 7 bases at V and 6 bases at J; junction bases unmatched: 6. Amplification of TCR beta CDR3 regions used RNA transcripts. Scientists carried out first-round RT-PCR using HTBI primers and then a second-round multiplex PCR. In TCRdb, the multiplex PCR reads were re-called with MiXCR into one record per CDR3 protein. The sample holds 900,000 to 1,200,000 distinct CDR3 sequences, 35% to 45% seen once. This TCR derives from an adult man with Graves' hyperthyroidism. This sequence joins TRBV9 and TRBJ2-7; 8 nucleotides line up with TRBD1. Specimen: peripheral blood or thyroid tissue (not recorded which). The CDR3 reads CASGSGGFEQYF. CDR3 bases: TGTGCCAGCGGGTCAGGGGGCTTCGAGCAGTACTTC.